These 21 T cell receptor beta chains came from one sample sequenced in a study of CD8 T cells in ankylosing spondylitis. TCRdb reprocessed the 5' RACE reads with MiXCR, giving one entry per CDR3 protein. This sample carries over 600,000 distinct CDR3 sequences, under 20% of them seen once, and the ten largest clones take around 19%. Their antigen targets remain unknown. The study's findings and limits: A TCR beta motif of roughly 8 highly homologous variants appeared characteristic of ankylosing spondylitis blood.

The sequencing sample was made of blood, either unsorted or a sorted T cell fraction (not recorded which). The source is a male donor with ankylosing spondylitis.

The chain joins TRBV20-1 to TRBJ2-1; D uncertain. This CDR3 is built from 14 residues. Germline V gene sequence: CDR1 DFQATT, CDR2 SNEGSKA (reference sequence). V dropped 3 bases and J dropped 0 bases, with 9 bases sitting between them. The CDR3 is CSARPWSSYNEQFF. The CDR3 bases are TGCAGTGCTAGGCCCTGGAGCTCCTACAATGAGCAGTTCTTC.

This clonotype appeared a few times. The rearrangement links TRBV10-3 to TRBJ1-3; D is perhaps TRBD1 (5 bases). CDR3 size: 15 residues. CDR1 is ENHRY, CDR2 SYGVKD, per germline. Deletions cut 4 bases from V and 3 bases from J, with 13 bases between. Here the CDR3 DNA reads TGTGCCATCAGTGGGGATCGGGGGATTGGAAACACCATATATTTT. Its translation: CAISGDRGIGNTIYF.

This clonotype was picked up a small number of times. V gene TRBV25-1 combines with J gene TRBJ2-7, with TRBD1 matching over 8 bases. The V gene end was trimmed by 0 bases and the J gene end by 2 bases; junction bases not matched to a gene: 6. The germline gives CDR1 MGHDK, CDR2 SYGVNS. This CDR3 spans 16 amino acids. The CDR3 sequence is CASSEYKGQGTYEQYF. CDR3 nucleotides: TGTGCCAGCAGTGAATATAAAGGACAGGGCACCTACGAGCAGTACTTC.

The table lists this clonotype with a few counts. The chain has TRBV5-6 and TRBJ1-6; the D is unclear. V lost 1 base to trimming and J lost 0 bases, with 5 bases between them. The CDR3 is made up of 15 amino acids. The germline CDR1 and CDR2 sequences are SGHDT and YYEEEE. CDR3 amino acids: CASSLSNSYNSPLHF. CDR3 nucleotide sequence: TGTGCCAGCAGCTTGTCTAACTCCTATAATTCACCCCTCCACTTT.

The rearrangement uses TRBV7-9 and TRBJ1-1; 11 bases agree with TRBD1. Germline CDR1 is SEHNR and CDR2 is FQNEAQ (reference sequence). V was clipped by 4 bases and J by 6 bases; unmatched bases: 7. The length of the CDR3 is 15 residues. The CDR3 nucleotides are TGTGCCAGCAGCTCCGGACAGGGGGCAGTCGCTGAAGCTTTCTTT. Its translation: CASSSGQGAVAEAFF.

V gene TRBV27 combines with J gene TRBJ2-7; D possibly uses TRBD1 or TRBD2 (5 bases each). CDR3 length: 16 residues. V lost 5 bases and J lost 3, with 20 bases in between. Germline CDR1 and CDR2: MNHEY and SMNVEV (reference sequence). The CDR3 region has the DNA TGTGCCAGCAGTAGAGGCCGGGCCGAGGGGATCTACGAGCAGTACTTC. It yields the protein CASSRGRAEGIYEQYF.

The CDR3 sequence: CSARDSRGPGELFF. The CDR3 DNA follows: TGCAGTGCTAGAGATTCGAGGGGGCCCGGGGAGCTGTTTTTT. J is TRBJ2-2 and V is TRBV20-1, with 7 bases fitting TRBD1. The CDR3 extends over 14 amino acids. From germline, CDR1 is DFQATT and CDR2 SNEGSKA (reference sequence). V lost 0 bases, J lost 6 bases, and 4 bases stayed unmatched.

This clonotype showed up just a few times. The rearrangement joins TRBV29-1 to TRBJ1-1; 7 nucleotides align to TRBD1. J lost 3 bases, V lost 5 bases, and 9 bases had no gene match. This CDR3 is 14 amino acids long. Germline CDR1 is SQVTM and CDR2 is ANQGSEA. CDR3: CSVLIQGEYTEAFF. The CDR3 DNA is TGCAGCGTTTTGATCCAGGGGGAGTACACTGAAGCTTTCTTT. Based on the CDR3 plus reference TRBV29-1 and TRBJ1-1, the full variable domain is SAVISQKPSRDICQRGTSLTIQCQVDSQVTMMFWYRQQPGQSLTLIATANQGSEATYESGFVIDKFPISRPNLTFSTLTVSNMSPEDSSIYLCSVLIQGEYTEAFFGQGTRLTVV.

In its sample, this clonotype was seen a few times. The V gene is TRBV5-1, the J gene TRBJ2-7; no firm D call. Trimming cost V 0 bases and J 5 bases, with 18 bases left between them. CDR3 size: 16 residues. CDR1 and CDR2 (germline): SGHRS, YFSETQ. The CDR3 protein is CASSLEKGFPGHEQYF. In DNA, the CDR3 is TGCGCCAGCAGCTTGGAGAAGGGATTCCCCGGGCACGAGCAGTACTTC.

Worth noting for this clonotype: The germline gene is not matched at one end of the junction; a read error may be the cause. V is TRBV10-3 and J is TRBJ2-7; D is possibly TRBD1 or TRBD2 (5 bases each). The CDR3 sequence is 15 residues long. Germline V gives CDR1 ENHRY, CDR2 SYGVKD. The CDR3 DNA is TGTGCCATCAGTAGGGACGGAGAGATGAGGTACGAGCAGTGCTTC. This codes for CAISRDGEMRYEQCF.

V and J are TRBV12-3 or TRBV12-4 and TRBJ2-4, with D perhaps matching TRBD1 (6 bases). The CDR3 runs 16 residues. With 6 bases removed from V and 2 bases from J, the gap between germline ends came to 17 bases. The chain's CDR3 is CASRLARGGTKNIQYF. The CDR3 bases are TGTGCCAGCAGGCTCGCACGAGGGGGAACCAAAAACATTCAGTACTTC.

This clonotype was seen only a few times. The genes are TRBV19 and TRBJ1-1; D call uncertain. Germline CDR1 reads LNHDA; CDR2 reads SQIVND (reference sequence). CDR3 length: 16 residues. V dropped 4 bases and J dropped 0 bases, with 15 bases sitting between them. This CDR3 reads CASSNRTALLNTEAFF. DNA for the CDR3: TGTGCCAGTAGTAATCGGACGGCCCTTTTGAACACTGAAGCTTTCTTT.

This clonotype occurred a few times. The CDR3 sequence is CASSFGTLKGTPNSPLHF. As DNA, the CDR3 is TGTGCCAGCTCATTCGGGACATTAAAAGGGACGCCGAATTCACCCCTCCACTTT. V usage is TRBV18 and J usage is TRBJ1-6; tentative D call: TRBD1 (6 bases). CDR1 is KGHSH and CDR2 is LQKENI in the germline V gene. This CDR3 is 18 amino acids long. With 5 bases removed from V and 7 bases from J, the gap between germline ends came to 24 bases.

This chain connects TRBV5-1 to TRBJ2-7; the D gene is possibly TRBD2 (5 bases). The CDR3 is 14 residues long. V lost 0 bases and J 6 bases, leaving 13 bases between the germline ends. CDR1 is SGHRS and CDR2 is YFSETQ in the germline V gene. The CDR3 sequence is CASSLEIRGPEQYF. The CDR3 DNA sequence: TGCGCCAGCAGCTTGGAAATCCGGGGTCCCGAGCAGTACTTC.

This clonotype was counted only a few times. The chain carries TRBV7-9 and TRBJ1-3, with D unclear. The CDR3 covers 12 residues. CDR1 SEHNR and CDR2 FQNEAQ come from the germline V gene (reference sequence). V shed 8 bases and J shed 8 bases, with 13 bases lying between them. In DNA form, the CDR3 reads TGTGCCAGCGCACTGACCGGGGACACCATATATTTT. Translated: CASALTGDTIYF.

In nucleotides, the CDR3 is TGTGCCAGCAGCCCCCGGGGGGGGCTAAGGTATGGCTACACCTTC. Protein sequence: CASSPRGGLRYGYTF. V usage is TRBV27 and J usage is TRBJ1-2; a possible D gene is TRBD1 (6 bases). Trimming took off 6 bases at V and 5 bases at J, with 19 bases between the two ends. There are 15 residues in the CDR3. Per the germline V gene, CDR1 is MNHEY and CDR2 is SMNVEV (reference sequence).

The chain combines TRBV15 with TRBJ1-5; TRBD1 aligns across 10 bases. This CDR3 region has 16 residues. Germline CDR1 is LNHNV and CDR2 is YYDKDF (reference sequence). After removal of 1 base from V and 4 bases from J, the junction contained 4 bases not matched to a gene. The CDR3 loop is CATSRARDRGNQPQHF. CDR3 sequence (DNA): TGTGCCACCAGCAGAGCCCGGGACAGGGGTAATCAGCCCCAGCATTTT.

The chain is built from TRBV27 and TRBJ2-1, with 7 bases that match TRBD2. After removal of 6 bases from V and 10 bases from J, the junction contained 21 bases not matched to a gene. Germline CDR1 reads MNHEY; CDR2 reads SMNVEV (reference sequence). This CDR3 comprises 17 residues. The CDR3 reads CASSARWGGWGSWEQFF. The CDR3 nucleotides are TGTGCCAGCAGCGCCCGCTGGGGAGGGTGGGGATCTTGGGAGCAGTTCTTC.

For this clonotype: Given a much more abundant clone one base away, this may be a read error. The CDR3 DNA follows: TGTGCCAACAGTGAGGTTGACTATGGCTACACCTTC. Protein: CANSEVDYGYTF. The V and J genes are TRBV10-3 and TRBJ1-2; no definite D call. CDR1 is ENHRY, CDR2 SYGVKD, per germline. The CDR3 has 12 amino acids.

This clonotype has at least ten counts. The V call is TRBV29-1, the J call TRBJ2-3, with a weak D call TRBD2 (5 bases). CDR1 SQVTM and CDR2 ANQGSEA come from the germline V gene. The CDR3 is made up of 13 amino acids. Deletions cut 6 bases from V and 1 base from J, with 11 bases between. Written as DNA, the CDR3 is TGCAGCGTGGGGAGCGATGGCACAGATACGCAGTATTTT. It translates to CSVGSDGTDTQYF.

A few counts support this clonotype. Given a much more abundant clone one base away, this may be a read error. The chain carries TRBV12-3 or TRBV12-4 and TRBJ1-4; D uncertain. This CDR3 has 14 residues. V lost 4 bases and J lost 0, with 6 bases in between. The CDR3 DNA reads TGTGCCAGCAGTTCCGGGACAACTAATGAAAAACTGTTTTTT. It specifies CASSSGTTNEKLFF.